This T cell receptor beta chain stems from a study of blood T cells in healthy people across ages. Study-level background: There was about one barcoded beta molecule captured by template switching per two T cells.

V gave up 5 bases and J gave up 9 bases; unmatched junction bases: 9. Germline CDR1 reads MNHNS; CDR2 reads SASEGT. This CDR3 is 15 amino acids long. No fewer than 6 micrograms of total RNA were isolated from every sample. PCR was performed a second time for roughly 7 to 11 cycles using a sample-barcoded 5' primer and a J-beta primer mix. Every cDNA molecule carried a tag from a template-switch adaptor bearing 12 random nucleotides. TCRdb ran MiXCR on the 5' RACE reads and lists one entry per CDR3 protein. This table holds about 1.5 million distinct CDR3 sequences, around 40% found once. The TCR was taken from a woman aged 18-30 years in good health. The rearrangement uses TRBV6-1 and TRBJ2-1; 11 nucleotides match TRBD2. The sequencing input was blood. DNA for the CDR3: TGTGCCAGCAGTCCTCTAGCGGGAGGTAAGGGTGAGCAGTTCTTC. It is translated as CASSPLAGGKGEQFF.